The 15 T cell receptor beta chains below all came from one sample that was sequenced in a study of identical twins. TCRdb recomputed calls from the 5' RACE reads with MiXCR, one row per CDR3 protein. Of 1.5 million to 2 million distinct CDR3 sequences detected, 32% appear once; the ten largest clones hold over 0.25%. The sequencing input was cord blood. These receptors all stem from a newborn girl in good health.

The sample holds a few counts of this clonotype. The J gene is TRBJ2-7, the V gene TRBV18; possible D gene TRBD1, 6 bases. Germline V gene lookup returns CDR1 KGHSH and CDR2 LQKENI. Trimming removed 3 bases at V and 2 bases at J, with 11 bases between. CDR3 length: 14 residues. This CDR3 is CASSPGQKTYEQYF. The CDR3 DNA reads TGTGCCAGCTCACCGGGACAAAAAACCTACGAGCAGTACTTC.

The chain employs TRBV4-1 and TRBJ2-7; D is unresolved. Germline loops: CDR1 MGHRA, CDR2 YSYEKL. The CDR3 length is 15 residues. Between the trimmed V and J ends, which lost 2 bases and 3 bases, there was a span of 14 bases. DNA for the CDR3: TGCGCCAGCAGCCAAAATTCCGGTACTGGCTACGAGCAGTACTTC. As protein: CASSQNSGTGYEQYF.

This clonotype has a count of ten or more. CDR3 sequence reads: CASSEQTSTDTQYF. CDR3 sequence (DNA): TGTGCCAGCAGTGAACAGACTAGCACAGATACGCAGTATTTT. The chain employs TRBV25-1 and TRBJ2-3, with D unresolved. Germline CDR1 MGHDK, CDR2 SYGVNS. Trimming removed 2 bases at V and 0 bases at J, with 6 bases between. The CDR3 extends over 14 amino acids.

This clonotype was seen ten or more times. Here the CDR3 DNA reads TGTGCCAGCAGCCAAGGTGTGCGTCGGGAGCAGTACTTC. Translated, it gives CASSQGVRREQYF. The chain recombines TRBV3-1 with TRBJ2-7, with D unclear. Germline CDR1 LGHDT, CDR2 YNNKEL (reference sequence). The CDR3 totals 13 residues. Trimming took 1 base from V and 7 from J, leaving 11 bases between them.

This clonotype was observed a handful of times. The chain links TRBV12-3 or TRBV12-4 to TRBJ1-5; 8 bases match TRBD1. The J segment lost 4 bases and the V segment lost 5 bases, leaving 4 bases of the junction unmatched. This CDR3 region has 14 residues. The CDR3 reads CASSRRGPNQPQHF. CDR3 nucleotides: TGTGCCAGCAGTCGCAGGGGGCCGAATCAGCCCCAGCATTTT.

This chain uses TRBV7-2 with TRBJ2-1, with 8 positions matching TRBD2. V shed 7 bases and J 0 bases; nucleotides not matched to a gene: 8. The CDR3 runs to 16 residues. Germline loops: CDR1 SGHTA, CDR2 FQGNSA. CDR3 in amino acids: CASTFTGTSSYNEQFF. For the CDR3, the DNA is TGTGCCAGCACCTTCACCGGGACTAGCTCCTACAATGAGCAGTTCTTC.

CDR3 region: CASSLGNRGLATDEQYF. CDR3 in DNA: TGTGCCAGCAGCTTAGGCAACCGGGGACTAGCTACTGATGAGCAGTACTTC. V is TRBV7-9 and J is TRBJ2-7; 9 nucleotides match TRBD2. The CDR3 runs 17 residues. The germline CDR1 and CDR2 sequences are SEHNR and FQNEAQ (reference sequence). Germline trimming cut 1 base from V and 7 bases from J; bases unmatched to any gene: 14.

The chain uses TRBV20-1 and TRBJ1-1; maybe TRBD1 (6 bases). The CDR3 totals 14 residues. V shed 5 bases and J shed 4 bases, with 17 bases lying between them. Germline CDR1 is DFQATT and CDR2 is SNEGSKA (reference sequence). The DNA for the CDR3 is TGCAGTGCTCGGAGGGGGGGGCTGGTCACTGAAGCTTTCTTT. Its translation is CSARRGGLVTEAFF.

J is TRBJ2-1 and V is TRBV4-2; tentatively, D is TRBD2 (5 bases). Germline V gene data show CDR1 as LGHNA and CDR2 as YNFKEQ. Trimming pared 0 bases from V and 3 bases from J, leaving 9 bases between. The CDR3 is made up of 15 amino acids. CDR3 loop: CASSQESGRYNEQFF. The CDR3 bases are TGTGCCAGCAGCCAAGAGAGCGGACGCTACAATGAGCAGTTCTTC.

V usage is TRBV5-1 and J usage is TRBJ2-7; TRBD2 matches at 9 bases. With 2 bases clipped from V and 5 bases from J, the junction kept 5 bases outside the gene matches. Germline V CDR1 and CDR2: SGHRS, YFSETQ. This CDR3 comprises 14 residues. CDR3 sequence: CASSLGLAYHEQYF. The CDR3 coding sequence is TGCGCCAGCAGCTTAGGACTAGCGTACCACGAGCAGTACTTC.

The rearrangement joins TRBV25-1 to TRBJ1-5, with a tentative D call TRBD1 (5 bases). Germline V lookup: CDR1 MGHDK, CDR2 SYGVNS. This CDR3 comprises 15 residues. V was cut by 2 bases and J by 2 bases, with 10 bases left in between. The CDR3 DNA sequence: TGTGCCAGCAGTGAAATGGGGCAGGGCAATCAGCCCCAGCATTTT. Translating it yields CASSEMGQGNQPQHF.

This clonotype showed up many times. This sequence joins TRBV29-1 and TRBJ2-1; TRBD1 aligns across 7 bases. The germline V gene encodes CDR1 SQVTM and CDR2 ANQGSEA. With 4 bases clipped from V and 2 bases from J, the junction kept 2 bases outside the gene matches. The CDR3 is 13 residues long. DNA for the CDR3: TGCAGCGTTGCAGGGGGAGCCTACAATGAGCAGTTCTTC. Its protein product is CSVAGGAYNEQFF.

This clonotype was observed at least ten times. CDR3 in DNA: TGTGCCATCAGTGAAAGGGGACAGGACCTATATGGCTACACCTTC. Amino acid sequence: CAISERGQDLYGYTF. The V gene is TRBV10-3, the J gene TRBJ1-2; 8 bases are a match to TRBD1. The length of the CDR3 is 15 residues. V trimming: 3 bases; J trimming: 5 bases; junction bases outside the gene matches: 8. Germline CDR1 reads ENHRY; CDR2 reads SYGVKD.

The J gene is TRBJ2-1, the V gene TRBV20-1; 7 nucleotides agree with TRBD2. Gene TRBJ2-7 matches the end of the DNA better, so the J call may be wrong. Per germline, CDR1 DFQATT and CDR2 SNEGSKA (reference sequence). CDR3 length equals 18 residues. DNA for the CDR3: TGCAGTGCTAGACCCAAGCGGGGAGCGGACCCAACCTACAATGAGCAGTACTTC. The encoded protein is CSARPKRGADPTYNEQYF.

The genes are TRBV3-1 and TRBJ1-1, with D possibly being TRBD1 (6 bases). CDR1 and CDR2 from the germline V gene are LGHDT and YNNKEL (reference sequence). The V end was cut by 0 bases, the J end by 10 bases, with 12 bases between. The CDR3 covers 13 residues. The chain's CDR3 is CASSQDRGAGAFF. The DNA of the CDR3 is TGTGCCAGCAGCCAAGATCGGGGGGCGGGAGCTTTCTTT.